The sequence of this T cell receptor (beta chain) was determined in a study of blood T cell repertoires in COVID-19 (dated by TCRdb to the early 2020s). Regarding the complete study: Samples from collaborators originated in the United States, Italy and Spain and spanned both the acute and convalescent phases of COVID-19. Samples came from the ongoing ImmuneRACE study (first 160 participants) plus 1,254 subjects from 6 global collaborators. The repertoires were released in a freely available public database meant as a resource for research on the immune response to SARS-CoV-2. The prospective study material was composed of cDNA or gDNA derived from T cells, B-cell-depleted T cells, or PBMCs. Where available, HLA class I and class II types were obtained from metadata supplied by the sample provider rather than from assay-based typing. The dataset comprised deeply sampled blood TCRbeta repertoires from subjects exposed to, actively infected with, or recovered from COVID-19. A de-identified subject ID, COVID-19 status, age in years and sex were almost always included in the sample metadata. General conclusions and limits of the study: Clinical and demographic metadata were provided uncurated, with the amount varying by source and participant.

As to this clone: Its antigen remains unidentified. Base qualities are missing; no much larger clone stands one base away.

Collaborating institutions collected whole blood in K2EDTA tubes following their own protocols. For TCRbeta analysis, collaborator samples were shipped as frozen whole blood, as isolated PBMCs, or as DNA extracted from either sample type. TCRbeta CDR3 regions were amplified from genomic DNA by means of the immunoSEQ Assay, a bias-controlled multiplex PCR. As for the authors' bioinformatics: Nucleated cell counts per sample were estimated from amplification of reference gene primers within the assay. To quantify the absolute abundance of each unique TCRbeta CDR3 rearrangement, sequence reads were collapsed and filtered. For each sample, productive Simpson clonality was calculated by taking the square root of Simpson's diversity index across productive rearrangements. In TCRdb, the immuneACCESS table is reduced to in-frame sequences with V and J assigned. These tables do not hold every clone; where another copy was compared, an unresolved V gene accounts for under half, and the others remain unexplained. V, J and clone size derive from that table, while D and trimming were established from the DNA sequence. The sample table holds under 85,000 clones, of which 83% were seen once. 30% to 45% of the sample goes to the ten largest clones.

Sequences SEHNR (CDR1) and FQNEAQ (CDR2) are obtained from the germline V gene (reference sequence). The CDR3 spans 15 residues, from the cysteine through the phenylalanine. Only the CDR3 DNA stays, 45 bases, in frame from base 1. After removal of 0 bases from V and 5 bases from J, the junction retains 6 bases not matched to a gene. This TCR was sampled from a man aged 80 or over with active or convalescent COVID-19. Material for sequencing was peripheral blood. This chain is built from TRBV7-9 and TRBJ2-7; 8 central nucleotides agree with TRBD2. The CDR3 sequence is CASSLAPGGDDEQYF. The DNA sequence is given as TGTGCCAGCAGCTTAGCGCCGGGAGGGGACGACGAGCAGTACTTC.